Below are 18 T cell receptor beta chains sequenced from a single sample in a study of blood T cell repertoires in COVID-19. Here immunoSEQ multiplex PCR was the method, and the copy in TCRdb shows in-frame clones only, minus some. The data show fewer than 350,000 clones, around 85% seen once. Sequencing used PBMCs or T cells enriched from blood (not recorded which). The source of these receptors is a man aged 25 to 45 who had recovered from COVID-19.

The CDR3 DNA follows: TGTGCCAGCAGCCAAGAGGGAGGGGGGACCTACAATGAGCAGTTCTTC. Amino acid sequence: CASSQEGGGTYNEQFF. The chain recombines TRBV4-2 with TRBJ2-1; D possibly corresponds to TRBD2 (7 bases). The CDR3 extends over 16 amino acids. Trimming cost V 0 bases and J 2 bases, with 11 bases left between them. The V gene's germline CDR1 is LGHNA and CDR2 YNFKEQ.

About this clone: Different DNA sequences within this sample yield the same CDR3. The chain has TRBV18 and TRBJ1-1; 7 nucleotides agree with TRBD1. The CDR3 is 15 residues long. The trim removed 3 bases at V and 1 base at J, leaving 5 bases unmatched. Germline V gene data show CDR1 as KGHSH and CDR2 as LQKENI. The CDR3 sequence: CASSPPGGRNTEAFF. CDR3 nucleotide sequence: TGTGCCAGCTCACCCCCAGGGGGTAGGAACACTGAAGCTTTCTTT.

V and J are TRBV5-1 and TRBJ1-3, with TRBD1 identical over 7 bases. This CDR3 has 15 residues. V gave up 4 bases and J gave up 0 bases; unmatched junction bases: 4. Germline V gene lookup returns CDR1 SGHRS and CDR2 YFSETQ. This chain's CDR3 is CASSPDRSSGNTIYF. CDR3 sequence (DNA): TGCGCCAGCAGCCCGGACAGGAGCTCTGGAAACACCATATATTTT.

This clone has a single count. The chain has TRBV19 and TRBJ1-2, with 9 bases lining up with TRBD1. The CDR3 loop spans 19 amino acids. Germline V gives CDR1 LNHDA, CDR2 SQIVND (reference sequence). V shed 1 base and J 7 bases; nucleotides not matched to a gene: 19. CDR3 sequence reads: CASSIAMGQGRLSLRGYTF. CDR3 bases: TGTGCCAGTAGTATAGCCATGGGACAGGGTCGGCTATCCCTCCGTGGCTACACCTTC.

The chain links TRBV5-1 to TRBJ2-1; 10 nucleotides line up with TRBD2. Trimming removed 0 bases from V and 6 bases from J; junction bases left unmatched: 6. This CDR3 comprises 16 residues. CDR1 is SGHRS and CDR2 is YFSETQ in the germline V gene. This CDR3 reads CASSLDSGGAPNEQFF. CDR3 DNA: TGCGCCAGCAGCTTGGACAGCGGGGGGGCCCCCAATGAGCAGTTCTTC.

The chain has TRBV18 and TRBJ1-2, with D maybe TRBD1 (6 bases). V gave up 11 bases and J gave up 2 bases, with 15 bases separating them. The CDR3 has 13 residues. Germline assignment: CDR1 KGHSH and CDR2 LQKENI. The CDR3 reads CAGRGDTNYGYTF. For the CDR3, the DNA is TGTGCCGGCCGTGGGGACACCAACTATGGCTACACCTTC.

The chain uses TRBV5-1 and TRBJ2-5; TRBD2 might be the D (6 bases). Germline V gives CDR1 SGHRS, CDR2 YFSETQ. The V gene lost 1 base and the J gene lost 4 bases, with 17 bases spanning the gap. The CDR3 totals 16 residues. The CDR3: CASSLNGGGKGETQYF. As DNA, the CDR3 is TGCGCCAGCAGCTTGAACGGTGGGGGGAAGGGAGAGACCCAGTACTTC.

The chain carries TRBV7-9 and TRBJ2-3, with D unresolved. The V end lost 5 bases, the J end lost 0 bases, and 9 bases lay between the germline ends. Germline CDR1 is SEHNR and CDR2 is FQNEAQ (reference sequence). CDR3 length: 14 residues. The CDR3 region has the DNA TGTGCCAGCAGCCTAACCAGGAGCACAGATACGCAGTATTTT. Its translation is CASSLTRSTDTQYF.

This chain connects TRBV30 to TRBJ1-3; possible D gene TRBD1, 6 bases. The V gene's germline CDR1 is GTSNPN and CDR2 SVGIG (reference sequence). Deletions cut 0 bases from V and 2 bases from J, with 11 bases between. This CDR3 has 15 residues. The CDR3 DNA follows: TGTGCCTGGAGTGTACGGTCAGGGGCTGGAAACACCATATATTTT. Encoded protein: CAWSVRSGAGNTIYF.

The chain is built from TRBV29-1 and TRBJ1-2; TRBD1 agrees at 7 bases. Germline V gene lookup returns CDR1 SQVTM and CDR2 ANQGSEA. There are 15 residues in the CDR3. The ends lost 7 bases at V and 0 bases at J; junction bases unmatched: 11. CDR3 nucleotides: TGCAGCGCACACCGGGACAGACATCCTAACTATGGCTACACCTTC. This translates into CSAHRDRHPNYGYTF. Combining the CDR3 with reference TRBV29-1 and TRBJ1-2 gives the whole variable domain SAVISQKPSRDICQRGTSLTIQCQVDSQVTMMFWYRQQPGQSLTLIATANQGSEATYESGFVIDKFPISRPNLTFSTLTVSNMSPEDSSIYLCSAHRDRHPNYGYTFGSGTRLTVV.

The gene calls are TRBV29-1 and TRBJ2-3; D call uncertain. This CDR3 is 12 amino acids long. Between the trimmed V and J ends, which lost 7 bases and 4 bases, there was a span of 12 bases. Germline V CDR1 and CDR2: SQVTM, ANQGSEA. CDR3 protein: CSGAARSDTQYF. CDR3 DNA: TGCAGCGGAGCCGCGCGCTCAGATACGCAGTATTTT.

This chain joins TRBV9 and TRBJ2-7; D call uncertain. Germline V gene data show CDR1 as SGDLS and CDR2 as YYNGEE. Between the trimmed V and J ends, which lost 4 bases and 3 bases, there was a span of 17 bases. The CDR3 totals 15 residues. The CDR3 protein is CASSTHQDWSYEQYF. CDR3 nucleotide sequence: TGTGCCAGCAGCACCCATCAAGACTGGAGCTACGAGCAGTACTTC.

The gene calls are TRBV5-4 and TRBJ1-6; 8 nucleotides agree with TRBD1. Looked up from germline, CDR1 is SGHNT and CDR2 is YYREEE (reference sequence). The CDR3 loop spans 14 amino acids. V lost 4 bases and J lost 10; bases outside the gene matches: 7. The CDR3 region is CASSLGQGGSPLHF. The DNA for the CDR3 is TGTGCCAGCAGCCTTGGACAGGGCGGCTCACCCCTCCACTTT.

The chain combines TRBV13 with TRBJ2-7, with 10 positions matching TRBD2. The CDR3 is made up of 15 amino acids. Losses at the gene ends were 3 bases for V and 0 bases for J; bases not matched to a gene: 2. Germline-derived CDR1 and CDR2 are PRHDT and FYEKMQ (reference sequence). The CDR3 loop reads CASSFSGGHSYEQYF. In nucleotides, the CDR3 is TGTGCCAGCAGCTTTAGCGGGGGGCACTCCTACGAGCAGTACTTC.

The chain couples TRBV4-1 to TRBJ2-5; TRBD2 agrees at 8 bases. The CDR3 spans 17 residues. V gave up 1 base and J gave up 1 base; unmatched junction bases: 8. The V gene's germline CDR1 is MGHRA and CDR2 YSYEKL. This chain's CDR3 is CASSQGGSGGLQETQYF. CDR3 sequence (DNA): TGCGCCAGCAGCCAAGGTGGGAGCGGGGGACTCCAAGAGACCCAGTACTTC.

This chain links TRBV3-1 (or the pseudogene TRBV3-2) with TRBJ1-6; no definite D call. The CDR3 sequence is 15 residues long. V dropped 4 bases and J dropped 9 bases, with 16 bases sitting between them. Germline values: CDR1 LGHDT, CDR2 YNNKEL (reference sequence). The CDR3 region has the DNA TGTGCCAGCAGCCGAGAGACAATTAAGTTTTCACCCCTCCACTTT. It yields the protein CASSRETIKFSPLHF.

The CDR3 loop is CASSLYWDRGRENYGYTF. CDR3 DNA: TGTGCCAGCAGTTTATACTGGGACAGGGGGAGGGAGAACTATGGCTACACCTTC. The chain combines TRBV27 with TRBJ1-2; TRBD1 matches 11 bases. Germline V gives CDR1 MNHEY, CDR2 SMNVEV (reference sequence). The CDR3 runs to 18 residues. V was pared by 1 base and J by 2 bases, with 9 bases of the junction left unmatched.

The gene calls are TRBV5-6 and TRBJ2-1; 8 bases line up with TRBD2. V was pared by 2 bases and J by 4 bases, with 5 bases of the junction left unmatched. The CDR3 runs to 15 residues. Germline CDR1 is SGHDT and CDR2 is YYEEEE. In DNA, the CDR3 is TGTGCCAGCAGCTTTTATAGCGGGACTTACAATGAGCAGTTCTTC. Its protein product is CASSFYSGTYNEQFF.